These T cell receptor beta chains were read from a single sample in a study of T cell responses to AZD1222 COVID-19 vaccine. The data were produced by immunoSEQ multiplex PCR, yet TCRdb's version contains in-frame clones alone and is incomplete. The sample lists around 150,000 clones; 80% to 95% were seen once. Specimen: peripheral blood, collected 28 days after the second AZD1222 dose. These receptors were obtained from an adult who received the AZD1222 COVID-19 vaccine. Each CDR3 is given with its conserved first and last residue. The D gene is left open where the match is weak. Clone size appears in some rows only: once, few, many, or a class for an expanded clone.

J gene: TRBJ2-1
D gene: -
V gene: TRBV25-1
clone size: -
CDR3 protein: CASSEVRGANNEQFF
CDR3 DNA: TGTGCCAGCAGTGAAGTAAGGGGGGCGAACAATGAGCAGTTCTTC

J gene: TRBJ1-3
D gene: TRBD1
V gene: TRBV2
clone size: -
CDR3 protein: CASSARQGRTGNTIYF
CDR3 DNA: TGTGCCAGCAGTGCGCGACAGGGCCGAACTGGAAACACCATATATTTT

J gene: TRBJ2-1
D gene: -
V gene: TRBV1
clone size: -
CDR3 protein: CTSSQRNSGDTYNEQFF
CDR3 DNA: TGCACCAGCAGCCAACGTAATAGCGGGGATACCTACAATGAGCAGTTCTTC

J gene: TRBJ1-1
D gene: -
V gene: TRBV2
clone size: -
CDR3 protein: CASSVADTEAFF
CDR3 DNA: TGTGCCAGCAGTGTTGCGGACACTGAAGCTTTCTTT

J gene: TRBJ2-7
D gene: TRBD1
V gene: TRBV7-9
clone size: -
CDR3 protein: CASSSGGREQYF
CDR3 DNA: TGTGCCAGCAGCTCAGGGGGCCGCGAGCAGTACTTC

J gene: TRBJ2-4
D gene: -
V gene: TRBV6-2/TRBV6-3
clone size: -
CDR3 protein: CASSYAGKNIQYF
CDR3 DNA: TGTGCCAGCAGTTATGCCGGGAAAAACATTCAGTACTTC

J gene: TRBJ1-3
D gene: TRBD1
V gene: TRBV7-8
clone size: -
CDR3 protein: CASSVGGKGNTIYF
CDR3 DNA: TGTGCCAGCAGCGTAGGGGGCAAAGGAAACACCATATATTTT

J gene: TRBJ2-7
D gene: TRBD2
V gene: TRBV7-2
clone size: -
CDR3 protein: CASSASGTSDYEQYF
CDR3 DNA: TGTGCCAGCAGCGCCTCCGGGACTAGCGACTACGAGCAGTACTTC

J gene: TRBJ2-4
D gene: -
V gene: TRBV13
clone size: -
CDR3 protein: CASSSPTGGGNIQYF
CDR3 DNA: TGTGCCAGCAGCAGTCCGACGGGGGGCGGAAACATTCAGTACTTC

J gene: TRBJ1-2
D gene: TRBD1
V gene: TRBV24-1
clone size: -
CDR3 protein: CATSDGRGRVYGYTF
CDR3 DNA: TGTGCCACCAGTGACGGAAGGGGGCGCGTCTATGGCTACACCTTC

J gene: TRBJ1-2
D gene: -
V gene: TRBV2
clone size: once
CDR3 protein: CASRGGVGYTF
CDR3 DNA: TGTGCCAGTCGAGGGGGAGTTGGCTACACCTTC

J gene: TRBJ2-3
D gene: -
V gene: TRBV6-5
clone size: -
CDR3 protein: CASSQSHLDTQYF
CDR3 DNA: TGTGCCAGCAGCCAGAGTCATTTAGATACGCAGTATTTT

J gene: TRBJ1-1
D gene: -
V gene: TRBV19
clone size: -
CDR3 protein: CASASWAGNTEAFF
CDR3 DNA: TGTGCCAGCGCTTCGTGGGCCGGGAACACTGAAGCTTTCTTT

J gene: TRBJ1-1
D gene: -
V gene: TRBV6-5
clone size: once
CDR3 protein: CASSHPLEMNTEAFF
CDR3 DNA: TGTGCCAGCAGCCATCCCCTGGAGATGAACACTGAAGCTTTCTTT

J gene: TRBJ1-5
D gene: -
V gene: TRBV27
clone size: -
CDR3 protein: CASSLSHSTPQHF
CDR3 DNA: TGTGCCAGCAGTTTATCGCATTCGACGCCCCAGCATTTT

J gene: TRBJ1-6
D gene: TRBD1
V gene: TRBV28
clone size: -
CDR3 protein: CASTKDRGPNSPLHF
CDR3 DNA: TGTGCCAGCACCAAGGACAGGGGGCCTAATTCACCCCTCCACTTT

J gene: TRBJ1-1
D gene: TRBD1
V gene: TRBV19
clone size: -
CDR3 protein: CASSPGTGVTEAFF
CDR3 DNA: TGTGCCAGTAGCCCGGGGACAGGGGTCACTGAAGCTTTCTTT

J gene: TRBJ1-4
D gene: -
V gene: TRBV6-1
clone size: once
CDR3 protein: CASSERTFSNEKLFF
CDR3 DNA: TGTGCCAGCAGTGAACGGACGTTCAGTAATGAAAAACTGTTTTTT

J gene: TRBJ1-2
D gene: -
V gene: TRBV7-9
clone size: -
CDR3 protein: CASSLGGEVDGYTF
CDR3 DNA: TGTGCCAGCAGCTTAGGGGGGGAAGTAGACGGCTACACCTTC

J gene: TRBJ2-7
D gene: -
V gene: TRBV7-2
clone size: once
CDR3 protein: CASSLDGDYEQYF
CDR3 DNA: TGTGCCAGCAGCTTAGATGGCGACTACGAGCAGTACTTC

J gene: TRBJ2-2
D gene: TRBD1
V gene: TRBV15
clone size: -
CDR3 protein: CATSRHQGAITGELFF
CDR3 DNA: TGTGCCACCAGCAGACACCAGGGGGCGATCACCGGGGAGCTGTTTTTT

J gene: TRBJ2-1
D gene: -
V gene: TRBV4-1
clone size: -
CDR3 protein: CASSQDLRGSGFF
CDR3 DNA: TGCGCCAGCAGCCAAGATCTTCGGGGGAGTGGTTTCTTC

J gene: TRBJ1-3
D gene: -
V gene: TRBV4-1
clone size: -
CDR3 protein: CASSQMGNTIYF
CDR3 DNA: TGCGCCAGCAGCCAAATGGGGAACACCATATATTTT

J gene: TRBJ2-2
D gene: TRBD2
V gene: TRBV27
clone size: -
CDR3 protein: CASSFSGRAAPGELFF
CDR3 DNA: TGTGCCAGCAGTTTTAGCGGGAGGGCAGCCCCCGGGGAGCTGTTTTTT

J gene: TRBJ2-2
D gene: -
V gene: TRBV3-1/TRBV3-2
clone size: -
CDR3 protein: CASSQRTGTGELFF
CDR3 DNA: TGTGCCAGCAGCCAAAGAACGGGGACCGGGGAGCTGTTTTTT

J gene: TRBJ2-7
D gene: TRBD2
V gene: TRBV15
clone size: -
CDR3 protein: CATSRDKAGGPDEQYF
CDR3 DNA: TGTGCCACCAGCAGAGATAAGGCGGGAGGGCCGGACGAGCAGTACTTC

J gene: TRBJ2-1
D gene: TRBD2
V gene: TRBV7-6
clone size: -
CDR3 protein: CASSSGTSGTNEQFF
CDR3 DNA: TGTGCCAGCAGCTCCGGGACTAGCGGGACCAATGAGCAGTTCTTC

J gene: TRBJ1-1
D gene: -
V gene: TRBV10-3
clone size: -
CDR3 protein: CAISEGEVNTEAFF
CDR3 DNA: TGTGCCATCAGTGAGGGAGAGGTGAACACTGAAGCTTTCTTT

J gene: TRBJ1-4
D gene: -
V gene: TRBV19
clone size: -
CDR3 protein: CASSPGGAGKKLFF
CDR3 DNA: TGTGCCAGTAGCCCCGGCGGGGCAGGGAAAAAACTGTTTTTT

J gene: TRBJ1-1
D gene: -
V gene: TRBV6-1
clone size: -
CDR3 protein: CASSDGVGTEAFF
CDR3 DNA: TGTGCCAGCAGTGACGGGGTCGGCACTGAAGCTTTCTTT

J gene: TRBJ2-2
D gene: -
V gene: TRBV4-2
clone size: -
CDR3 protein: CASSQVGSGGRGTGELFF
CDR3 DNA: TGTGCCAGCAGCCAAGTAGGGTCCGGGGGACGGGGCACCGGGGAGCTGTTTTTT

J gene: TRBJ1-5
D gene: TRBD1
V gene: TRBV20-1
clone size: few
CDR3 protein: CSASHWDSGSNQPQHF
CDR3 DNA: TGCAGTGCTAGTCACTGGGACAGCGGATCAAATCAGCCCCAGCATTTT

J gene: TRBJ2-1
D gene: -
V gene: TRBV9
clone size: -
CDR3 protein: CASSVGYNEQFF
CDR3 DNA: TGTGCCAGCAGCGTAGGCTACAATGAGCAGTTCTTC

J gene: TRBJ2-3
D gene: -
V gene: TRBV2
clone size: once
CDR3 protein: CASSEGGEDTQYF
CDR3 DNA: TGTGCCAGCAGTGAAGGAGGAGAGGATACGCAGTATTTT

J gene: TRBJ2-1
D gene: -
V gene: TRBV30
clone size: once
CDR3 protein: CAWSVTNNEQFF
CDR3 DNA: TGTGCCTGGAGTGTCACGAACAATGAGCAGTTCTTC

J gene: TRBJ2-3
D gene: TRBD2
V gene: TRBV30
clone size: once
CDR3 protein: CAWSVRTSGASDTQYF
CDR3 DNA: TGTGCCTGGAGTGTACGGACTAGCGGGGCCTCAGATACGCAGTATTTT

J gene: TRBJ2-1
D gene: -
V gene: TRBV7-2
clone size: -
CDR3 protein: CASSLDGGTDNEQFF
CDR3 DNA: TGTGCCAGCAGCTTAGACGGCGGGACAGACAATGAGCAGTTCTTC

J gene: TRBJ1-1
D gene: -
V gene: TRBV6-5
clone size: -
CDR3 protein: CASRVSGRPEAFF
CDR3 DNA: TGTGCCAGCAGGGTCTCAGGGCGCCCTGAAGCTTTCTTT

J gene: TRBJ2-1
D gene: TRBD2
V gene: TRBV2
clone size: -
CDR3 protein: CASHSGSPYNEQFF
CDR3 DNA: TGTGCCAGCCATAGCGGGAGTCCCTACAATGAGCAGTTCTTC

J gene: TRBJ2-5
D gene: -
V gene: TRBV21-1
clone size: -
CDR3 protein: CASSKERQGGLGTQYF
CDR3 DNA: TGTGCCAGCAGCAAAGAGCGACAGGGGGGACTTGGGACCCAGTACTTC